The present TCR beta chain was sequenced within a study of beta chain features in type 1 diabetes. Whole-study context: Cell yields, gender and age were comparable in patients and healthy donors.

A few counts support this clone. Trimming shortened V by 10 bases and J by 0 bases, and 12 bases separated the two germline ends. This CDR3 comprises 13 residues. CDR1 MGHDK and CDR2 SYGVNS come from the germline V gene. Investigators reverse transcribed all isolated RNA, so they sequenced expressed TCRB transcripts. Sequencing was performed with immunoSEQ multiplex PCR; in TCRdb, only in-frame clones are kept and a portion is missing. The sample consists of a few hundred thousand clones, 30% of them appearing once. The sample was naive CD4+ T cells from blood. This chain connects TRBV25-1 to TRBJ1-1; D unclear. This receptor was taken from a man aged 18 to 30 in good health. CDR3 residues: CATALNMNTEAFF. The CDR3 DNA is TGTGCCACCGCATTGAACATGAACACTGAAGCTTTCTTT.